This T cell receptor (beta chain) was recorded in a study of graft-versus-host responses after intestinal transplantation. Study in general: Multivisceral, liver-intestinal, or isolated intestinal transplants were performed in recipients. For two to four years after anti-thymocyte globulin induction, all recipients took tacrolimus and steroids.

Overall study findings and caveats: Levels of circulating GvH clones at their peak were associated with early post-transplant HvG declines.

The V segment lost 0 bases and the J segment 7 bases; nucleotides outside the gene matches: 18. Germline V gene data show CDR1 as LGHNA and CDR2 as YNFKEQ. The CDR3 is made up of 18 amino acids. Assay used: immunoSEQ multiplex PCR; TCRdb lists only in-frame clones, some missing. Here the sample spans about 59,000 clones, 90% to 95% being singletons. As for this clone: Its antigen is unidentified.

This receptor was taken from a human donor who was the organ donor for an intestinal transplant. Sequencing was performed on unstimulated CD4+ T cells sorted from spleen or lymph node cells, taken before transplant. The chain has TRBV4-2 and TRBJ2-7, with TRBD2 matching over 7 bases. CDR3 coding DNA: TGTGCCAGCAGCCAAGATGGGGCGGAGGGGCGGGGGTATAAAGAGCAGTACTTC. It specifies CASSQDGAEGRGYKEQYF.